This T cell receptor (beta chain) is drawn from a study of T-cell reconstitution after alpha-beta-depleted transplantation in children (dated by TCRdb to the mid-2010s). Concerning the study at large: T-cell immune reconstitution after TCRalphabeta/CD19-depleted allogeneic hematopoietic cell transplantation in children was quantitatively tracked in the study by means of TCR repertoire profiling.

General conclusions and limits of the study: In some patients, high TCRbeta diversity at day 60 was attributed to recipient T cells and intrathymic progenitors that had survived conditioning. Hyperexpanded clone frequencies declined over subsequent months; after one year, T-cell counts and TCRbeta diversity were mostly attributed to newly produced T cells. About two months after transplant, the apparently early recovery of alphabetaT-cell counts reportedly depended on just several hundred clones that had expanded rapidly and came from non-depleted graft cells.

This clonotype has just a few counts. Its antigen remains unidentified. Base qualities were left out, and no much larger clone turns up one base away. The receptor library was made with PCR. The sequencer listed for this sample is Illumina HiSeq 2500. To normalize quantification of the TCRbeta repertoire, the TCR libraries were built with molecular barcoding that relied on unique molecular identifiers. TCRdb reprocessed the public reads (quality trimming at Q25 with fastp, clone calling with MiXCR) and kept in-frame beta chains. Each CDR3 protein gets just one entry, which takes the most common genes and DNA from the rows behind it. Within this sample are about 110,000 distinct CDR3 sequences, with 5.5% to 6.5% of them counted one time only. The ten largest clones take up roughly 25% of the sample. The germline V gene encodes CDR1 LGHNA and CDR2 YSLEER. The CDR3, cysteine through phenylalanine, is 15 amino acids long. Only the CDR3 portion is preserved as DNA: 45 bases, with reading frame beginning at the first base. Deletion took 1 base off V and 8 bases off J, with a span of 14 bases between the germline ends.

This specimen's treatment or condition label, per the study, means: allogeneic hematopoietic cell transplantation with graft depleted of TCRalphabeta T cells and CD19 B cells. Transplant recipients were children who received TCRalphabeta/CD19-depleted allogeneic hematopoietic cell grafts. The input for sequencing was PBMCs, mostly from graft donor cells, taken 360 days after TCRalphabeta/CD19-depleted stem cell transplant. The receptor's source is a male patient between 2 and 10 years old who had a stem cell transplant for acute lymphoblastic leukemia, so the T cells may come from the graft donor. The chain is made from TRBV4-3 and TRBJ2-2, with the D gene uncertain. The DNA reads as follows: TGCGCCAGCAGCCAAGCCCCCCAGGTGACTGGGGAGCTGTTTTTT. Translation gives CASSQAPQVTGELFF.